This passage covers 22 T cell receptor beta chains from one sample sequenced in a study of chemoradiotherapy in HPV16-positive cancers. Sequencing was performed with immunoSEQ multiplex PCR; in TCRdb, only in-frame clones are kept and a portion is missing. The sample holds fewer than 15,000 clones, around two thirds seen once. The specimen was obtained from a patient who underwent chemoradiotherapy. The receptors were sampled from a human donor with HPV-associated anogenital cancer.

This clone was counted between two and nine times. The V and J genes are TRBV19 and TRBJ1-5, with TRBD1 identical over 8 bases. Germline V gives CDR1 LNHDA, CDR2 SQIVND (reference sequence). The CDR3 runs to 13 residues. Trimming removed 5 bases from V and 4 bases from J; junction bases left unmatched: 1. DNA for the CDR3: TGTGCCAGTAGTCAGGGGGCGAATCAGCCCCAGCATTTT. Protein product: CASSQGANQPQHF.

The chain carries TRBV30 and TRBJ2-5; D is ambiguous. The germline V gene has CDR1 GTSNPN and CDR2 SVGIG (reference sequence). This CDR3 comprises 12 residues. V gave up 7 bases and J gave up 5 bases, with 14 bases separating them. The CDR3 region has the DNA TGTGCCTTCGTCCCGGTCGGGGAGACCCAGTACTTC. Its translation: CAFVPVGETQYF.

The V and J genes are TRBV7-8 and TRBJ2-2, with D possibly being TRBD1 or TRBD2 (6 bases each). The germline V gene has CDR1 SGHVS and CDR2 FQNEAQ. V was cut by 2 bases and J by 7 bases, with 11 bases left in between. The CDR3 is 14 residues long. Here the CDR3 DNA reads TGTGCCAGCAGCTTATCGGGGGCGTACGGGGAGCTGTTTTTT. Encoded protein: CASSLSGAYGELFF.

The chain uses TRBV5-8 and TRBJ1-4; a weak D match, TRBD1 (5 bases). There are 15 residues in the CDR3. Germline CDR1 SGHTS, CDR2 YDEGEE. V lost 4 bases to trimming and J lost 9 bases, with 19 bases between them. CDR3 coding DNA: TGTGCCAGCAGCGTACGGGACCTTATGGGCCAAAAACTGTTTTTT. It codes for CASSVRDLMGQKLFF.

This chain uses TRBV6-1 with TRBJ1-4; 8 bases are a match to TRBD1. V lost 8 bases and J lost 7; bases outside the gene matches: 12. CDR1 and CDR2 (germline): MNHNS, SASEGT. The CDR3 has 15 residues. As DNA, the CDR3 is TGTGCCAGCCAACCCATCAGGGGGCTGAGTGAAAAACTGTTTTTT. Translated, it gives CASQPIRGLSEKLFF.

CDR3 sequence: CASSPRDYNTDTQYF. CDR3 DNA: TGTGCCAGCAGCCCCCGGGACTACAACACAGATACGCAGTATTTT. The chain carries TRBV5-5 and TRBJ2-3; 7 bases match TRBD2. J gave up 2 bases and V 4 bases, and 7 bases lay outside the gene matches. Germline CDR1 reads SGHKS; CDR2 reads YYEKEE (reference sequence). The CDR3 consists of 15 residues.

This chain uses TRBV19 with TRBJ2-7; 11 nucleotides line up with TRBD2. There are 16 residues in the CDR3. Germline V lookup: CDR1 LNHDA, CDR2 SQIVND (reference sequence). The trim removed 2 bases at V and 6 bases at J, leaving 9 bases unmatched. The CDR3 coding sequence is TGTGCCAGTAGTATATCGCCTAGCGGGGGGACCTCCGAGCAGTACTTC. Protein sequence: CASSISPSGGTSEQYF.

This clone was counted a few times. V gene TRBV19 combines with J gene TRBJ1-6; D may be TRBD1 (6 bases). The germline CDR1 and CDR2 sequences are LNHDA and SQIVND (reference sequence). The CDR3 length is 16 residues. The ends were cut back, 6 bases at V and 0 bases at J, with 12 bases in the middle. The CDR3 here is CASRMDSSSYNSPLHF. The DNA for the CDR3 is TGTGCCAGTAGAATGGACAGTAGCTCCTATAATTCACCCCTCCACTTT.

This chain connects TRBV5-6 to TRBJ1-3, with D hard to call. Germline values: CDR1 SGHDT, CDR2 YYEEEE. CDR3 length: 13 amino acids. V gave up 4 bases and J gave up 4 bases, with 9 bases separating them. CDR3 bases: TGTGCCAGCAGCCCAGGACTGGGAAACACCATATATTTT. Translating it yields CASSPGLGNTIYF. The full variable domain, rest sourced from reference TRBV5-6 and TRBJ1-3, is DAGVTQSPTHLIKTRGQQVTLRCSPKSGHDTVSWYQQALGQGPQFIFQYYEEEERQRGNFPDRFSGHQFPNYSSELNVNALLLGDSALYLCASSPGLGNTIYFGEGSWLTVV.

V gene TRBV20-1 combines with J gene TRBJ2-1; unclear D gene. Trimming took 5 bases from V and 7 from J, leaving 9 bases between them. This CDR3 spans 11 amino acids. Germline CDR1 and CDR2: DFQATT and SNEGSKA (reference sequence). The CDR3 DNA sequence: TGCAGTGCTTCCCAATGGAATGAGCAGTTCTTC. It encodes CSASQWNEQFF.

The chain has TRBV2 and TRBJ1-2, with 11 bases aligning to TRBD1. This CDR3 has 13 amino acids. J was trimmed by 8 bases and V by 6 bases; bases with no gene match: 5. CDR1 and CDR2 (germline): SNHLY, FYNNEI. The CDR3 sequence: CASRPGQGDGYTF. DNA for the CDR3: TGTGCCAGCAGGCCGGGACAGGGGGACGGCTACACCTTC.

Relative to its sample, this clone is large (0.1 to 1%). CDR3 loop: CASSPGVGSYEQYF. The CDR3 DNA reads as TGTGCCAGCTCACCCGGCGTAGGCTCCTACGAGCAGTACTTC. The J gene is TRBJ2-7, the V gene TRBV18; D remains ambiguous. CDR1 KGHSH and CDR2 LQKENI come from the germline V gene. Trimming removed 3 bases from V and 0 bases from J, with 9 bases in between. This CDR3 region has 14 residues.

This clone was picked up a small number of times. The rearrangement uses TRBV6-6 and TRBJ1-5; possibly TRBD1 for D (6 bases). Germline V gene sequence: CDR1 MNHNY, CDR2 SVGAGI (reference sequence). The V and J ends lost 4 bases and 7 bases respectively, with 14 bases between them. The CDR3 runs to 14 residues. DNA of the CDR3: TGTGCCAGCAGTTCTACAGGGATGTGGCAGCCCCAGCATTTT. This codes for CASSSTGMWQPQHF.

About this clone itself: The germline gene is not matched at one end of the junction; a read error may be the cause. The V and J genes are TRBV29-1 and TRBJ2-5; 11 bases are shared with TRBD1. The CDR3 totals 15 residues. CDR1 and CDR2 (germline): SQVTM, ANQGSEA. In nucleotides, the CDR3 is TGCAGCGTGGAAGGGGACAGGGGGTCCCAAGAGACCCAGTACTTC. Amino acids: CSVEGDRGSQETQYF.

This clone was seen once. The CDR3 spells CASRGDSDRAAGELFF. In DNA, the CDR3 is TGTGCCAGCAGAGGAGACTCGGACAGGGCGGCCGGGGAGCTGTTTTTT. V and J are TRBV28 and TRBJ2-2, with 8 bases identical to TRBD1. The CDR3 runs 16 residues. Germline V gene sequence: CDR1 MDHEN, CDR2 SYDVKM. Losses at the gene ends were 6 bases for V and 6 bases for J; bases not matched to a gene: 12.

This chain joins TRBV7-9 and TRBJ2-3, with TRBD2 matching 8 bases. From germline, CDR1 is SEHNR and CDR2 FQNEAQ (reference sequence). The trim removed 5 bases at V and 0 bases at J, leaving 7 bases unmatched. The CDR3 spans 16 residues. The CDR3 DNA reads as TGTGCCAGCAGCCAAGCCGGACTAGCTAGCACAGATACGCAGTATTTT. It is translated as CASSQAGLASTDTQYF.

This chain joins TRBV11-2 and TRBJ2-1; 7 bases fit TRBD2. The CDR3 extends over 16 amino acids. The germline V gene has CDR1 SGHAT and CDR2 FQNNGV. With V trimmed by 3 bases and J by 4 bases, 9 bases remained unmatched. The CDR3 is CASSLGSGLRYNEQFF. In DNA form, the CDR3 reads TGTGCCAGCAGCTTGGGTTCGGGACTACGATACAATGAGCAGTTCTTC.

J is TRBJ1-1 and V is TRBV19, with a possible D match to TRBD1 (6 bases). Trimming took 6 bases from V and 6 from J, leaving 17 bases between them. CDR3 size: 14 residues. The germline gives CDR1 LNHDA, CDR2 SQIVND (reference sequence). CDR3 protein: CASSLGSRGAEAFF. DNA for the CDR3: TGTGCCAGTAGCCTGGGGAGCAGGGGCGCTGAAGCTTTCTTT.

This chain connects TRBV5-1 to TRBJ2-7; D is uncertain. The CDR3 runs 15 residues. V was trimmed by 0 bases and J by 6 bases, leaving 16 bases between them. Germline V CDR1 and CDR2: SGHRS, YFSETQ. CDR3 sequence: CASSLGTHGAFEQYF. The CDR3 DNA sequence: TGCGCCAGCAGCTTGGGCACACATGGCGCCTTCGAGCAGTACTTC. Together with reference TRBV5-1 and TRBJ2-7, the CDR3 gives the full variable domain: KAGVTQTPRYLIKTRGQQVTLSCSPISGHRSVSWYQQTPGQGLQFLFEYFSETQRNKGNFPGRFSGRQFSNSRSEMNVSTLELGDSALYLCASSLGTHGAFEQYFGPGTRLTVT.

The table lists this clone with a count of one. V gene TRBV5-1 combines with J gene TRBJ2-6; 7 bases map to TRBD1. CDR3 length: 16 residues. V was clipped by 4 bases and J by 1 base; unmatched bases: 5. Germline V gives CDR1 SGHRS, CDR2 YFSETQ. As DNA, the CDR3 is TGCGCCAGCAGCAGGACAGGCGTTTCTGGGGCCAACGTCCTGACTTTC. Protein: CASSRTGVSGANVLTF.

J is TRBJ2-2 and V is TRBV15; D is perhaps TRBD1 or TRBD2 (5 bases each). Trimming removed 2 bases at V and 5 bases at J, with 15 bases between. Germline values: CDR1 LNHNV, CDR2 YYDKDF (reference sequence). The length of the CDR3 is 16 residues. The CDR3 protein is CATSRNVGVGTGELFF. CDR3 bases: TGTGCCACCAGCAGAAATGTGGGGGTTGGGACCGGGGAGCTGTTTTTT.

This chain links TRBV6-4 with TRBJ1-1, with a possible D match to TRBD1 (6 bases). The CDR3 sequence is 13 residues long. V was shortened by 5 bases and J by 3 bases, with 10 bases between the two germline ends. Germline V CDR1 and CDR2: MRHNA, SNTAGT. CDR3 in DNA: TGTGCCAGCAGTACAGGGAGGTACACTGAAGCTTTCTTT. Translated, it gives CASSTGRYTEAFF.